One TCR beta chain is described in this entry. Its antigen remains unknown. The source of the sample is a study of cytomegalovirus exposure and HLA in healthy donors. Assay: immunoSEQ multiplex PCR; the TCRdb copy retains only in-frame clones and omits some. The table includes under 75,000 clones, around four fifths detected once. This CDR3 is 13 amino acids long. Trimming took 4 bases from V and 15 from J; bases not matched to a gene: 10. CDR1 and CDR2 (germline): MNHEY, SVGAGI. Regarding the study as a whole: Rare sequences made up most TCRs, while some public TCRs were found in many donors. In the 120 or so validation repertoires, around 95% of cluster scores exceeded 0, per a later analysis. Overall, roughly 150 TCR beta chains were annotated as cytomegalovirus-associated.

The receptor's source is a man aged 30-40 years in good health and CMV-seronegative. The source material was PBMCs. This sequence joins TRBV6-5 and TRBJ2-1; 9 bases map to TRBD1. CDR3 nucleotides: TGTGCCAGCAGTTGGGGACAGGGAATGGCAGGGTTCTTC. It encodes CASSWGQGMAGFF.